This section outlines one TCR beta chain sequence together with its context. Using immunoSEQ multiplex PCR, the repertoire was profiled, and TCRdb retains in-frame clones only, with some absent. The sample lists 350,000 to 400,000 clones, about 90% occurring once. The J segment lost 9 bases and the V segment lost 4 bases, leaving 7 bases of the junction unmatched. There are 15 residues in the CDR3. Germline V gene lookup returns CDR1 MGHRA and CDR2 YSYEKL. The sample is drawn from a study of blood T cell repertoires in COVID-19. Background on the study: Acute and convalescent COVID-19 specimens originated in the United States, Italy and Spain.

Participants' own reports of clinical history determined their cohort assignment. Cohort 3 donors were reported recovered after two negative PCRs, clearance, or symptom resolution. Material: PBMCs or T cells enriched from blood (not recorded which). This receptor was identified in a woman aged 30 to 39 who had recovered from COVID-19. The chain carries TRBV4-1 and TRBJ2-1; 12 nucleotides agree with TRBD2. The CDR3 bases are TGCGCCAGCAGCCCTCTAGCGGGGGGGCGCCTTGAGCAGTTCTTC. It specifies CASSPLAGGRLEQFF.